This T cell receptor beta chain was profiled in a study of cytomegalovirus exposure and HLA in healthy donors. Study-level findings and limits: In a later analysis, common viral pathogens appeared linked to several of the most significant clusters.

Concerning this clone itself: Its antigen is still unknown.

In germline, CDR1 is MDHEN, CDR2 SYDVKM. This CDR3 has 15 amino acids. The V and J ends lost 2 bases and 5 bases respectively, with 15 bases between them. Vbeta (60) and Jbeta (13) primers were used in the PCR. Clones were read by immunoSEQ multiplex PCR, and TCRdb kept only the in-frame ones, dropping some. The sample lists roughly 84,000 clones, around 68% seen once, with approximately 16% in the top ten. The source material was PBMCs. The chain employs TRBV28 and TRBJ2-5, with D possibly matching TRBD2 (6 bases). This TCR derives from a woman in her thirties or forties in good health and CMV-seropositive. The CDR3 DNA sequence: TGTGCCAGCAGTTTAGGAGGGAATGAGTTGGAGACCCAGTACTTC. Translation gives CASSLGGNELETQYF.